This TCR beta chain originates from a study of T cells after posttransplantation cyclophosphamide. Method: immunoSEQ multiplex PCR; TCRdb's copy keeps in-frame clones and lacks some. Recorded here are under 15,000 clones, none singletons. This CDR3 has 17 residues. Trimming left V 0 bases short and J 0 bases short, with 11 bases between. Germline CDR1 and CDR2: LGHNT and FRNRAP. At least ten counts were recorded for this clone. Treatment was busulfan-fludarabine conditioning, a marrow graft, and cyclophosphamide on days +3 and +4. The TCR comes from a female patient in her 40s who received an allogeneic stem cell transplant from an unrelated donor, was CMV-positive, and had acute GVHD only. Some T cells may possibly be graft donor cells. The rearrangement links TRBV12-5 to TRBJ2-2; D might be TRBD2 (5 bases). The material was PBMCs, obtained after allogeneic stem cell transplant with posttransplant cyclophosphamide. CDR3 nucleotides: TGTGCTAGTGGTTTGGTACTTGGAGGACCGAACACCGGGGAGCTGTTTTTT. It encodes CASGLVLGGPNTGELFF.